This entry features one T cell receptor beta chain sequence. Its matching antigen is unknown. The sample originates from a study of T cell repertoires in cytomegalovirus infection. With V trimmed by 6 bases and J by 6 bases, 11 bases remained unmatched. This CDR3 has 15 residues. TCRdb re-derived calls from the reads in MiXCR, one entry per CDR3 protein. The repertoire holds 750,000 to 950,000 distinct CDR3 sequences, about 28% seen once, with less than 15% in the top ten. This sequence was found in a human donor in good health (CMV status not recorded). Some clones in this sample may be carry-over from other donors' samples. Sample: cultured CD8+ T cells from PBMCs, taken from culture after CMV antigen stimulation. The chain carries TRBV12-3 or TRBV12-4 and TRBJ2-1; TRBD2 matches 7 bases. The CDR3 DNA reads TGTGCCAGCAGACCCACTAGCGCCTTGGGCAATGAGCAGTTCTTC. It encodes CASRPTSALGNEQFF.